Below are 28 T cell receptor beta chains sequenced from a single sample in a study of T cells in localized non-small cell lung cancer. This table comes from immunoSEQ multiplex PCR, and its TCRdb copy is limited to in-frame clones, with some not included. The sample includes some 5,100 clones, 25% to 35% seen only once; the top ten take roughly 5.3%. The source was lung tumor tissue, collected before any cancer treatment. These receptors were taken from a female donor over 55 with stage I lung adenocarcinoma.

This CDR3 is CASSIGSGRFEQPQHF. The CDR3 region has the DNA TGTGCCAGTAGTATAGGGTCAGGAAGATTTGAGCAGCCCCAGCATTTT. The genes are TRBV19 and TRBJ1-5; no firm D call. Germline V lookup: CDR1 LNHDA, CDR2 SQIVND (reference sequence). This CDR3 is 16 amino acids long. With 1 base removed from V and 7 bases from J, the gap between germline ends came to 17 bases.

The J gene is TRBJ1-5, the V gene TRBV19; 8 bases fit TRBD1. This CDR3 contains 18 residues. The germline V gene encodes CDR1 LNHDA and CDR2 SQIVND (reference sequence). V shed 5 bases and J 1 base; nucleotides not matched to a gene: 13. CDR3 residues: CASSEYGSGGRSNQPQHF. In DNA form, the CDR3 reads TGTGCCAGTAGTGAGTACGGCTCAGGGGGCAGAAGCAATCAGCCCCAGCATTTT.

This clone was picked up a small number of times. CDR3 bases: TGTGCCAGCAGTGACCAGGGGGCCTCTTCCTACGAGCAGTACTTC. This translates into CASSDQGASSYEQYF. This chain connects TRBV6-8 to TRBJ2-7, with 8 bases fitting TRBD1. CDR3 length: 15 amino acids. The V and J ends lost 5 bases and 1 base, in that order; junction bases with no gene match: 7. The germline V gene has CDR1 MNHGY and CDR2 SAAAGT.

V is TRBV7-5 and J is TRBJ2-5; TRBD2, the table's D call, lacks a check against the DNA. TRBV7-5 is classified as a pseudogene. The CDR3 consists of 16 residues. The CDR3 DNA follows: TGTGCCAGCAGCCCTCTTTTCGGGGGGCGGAAAGAGACCCAGTACTTC. Translation gives CASSPLFGGRKETQYF.

V and J are TRBV29-1 and TRBJ1-1; no reliable D call. Germline V gene sequence: CDR1 SQVTM, CDR2 ANQGSEA. Trimming took off 6 bases at V and 2 bases at J, with 19 bases between the two ends. There are 15 residues in the CDR3. This CDR3 reads CSVGLKGGQNTEAFF. The CDR3 DNA reads TGCAGCGTGGGATTGAAAGGTGGGCAAAACACTGAAGCTTTCTTT.

A few counts support this clone. The chain has TRBV4-3 and TRBJ1-2; D might be TRBD1 (6 bases). The germline V and J ends were trimmed by 0 bases and 4 bases, with 18 bases remaining between them. The CDR3 has 17 amino acids. Germline CDR1 LGHNA, CDR2 YSLEER. CDR3 in DNA: TGCGCCAGCAGCCAAGATACAGGGTCGCGAGATAGCTATGGCTACACCTTC. Translated, it gives CASSQDTGSRDSYGYTF.

V usage is TRBV28 and J usage is TRBJ2-1; 7 bases agree with TRBD2. Per germline, CDR1 MDHEN and CDR2 SYDVKM. This CDR3 contains 14 residues. The ends lost 3 bases at V and 5 bases at J; junction bases unmatched: 4. The CDR3 is CASSFRSGNNEQFF. For the CDR3, the DNA is TGTGCCAGCAGTTTCCGGAGCGGGAACAATGAGCAGTTCTTC.

This sequence joins TRBV5-1 and TRBJ2-7; 7 positions agree with TRBD1. The CDR3 is 14 amino acids. V was pared by 4 bases and J by 6 bases, with 10 bases of the junction left unmatched. The germline V gene encodes CDR1 SGHRS and CDR2 YFSETQ. The CDR3 here is CASSPQDRVPEQYF. The CDR3 DNA reads TGCGCCAGCAGCCCCCAAGACAGGGTCCCCGAGCAGTACTTC.

In its sample, this clone is medium-sized. The rearrangement uses TRBV4-1 and TRBJ1-2; D gene ambiguous. Germline CDR1 is MGHRA and CDR2 is YSYEKL. The V and J ends lost 0 bases and 4 bases respectively, with 12 bases between them. The length of the CDR3 is 15 residues. For the CDR3, the DNA is TGCGCCAGCAGCCAAGATCAGCCGGAAATCTATGGCTACACCTTC. Its translation: CASSQDQPEIYGYTF.

This clone was seen a few times. This chain joins TRBV6-8 and TRBJ2-4; 8 bases are shared with TRBD2. There are 18 residues in the CDR3. V dropped 1 base and J dropped 2; count of bases not matched to a gene: 10. CDR1 and CDR2 (germline): MNHGY, SAAAGT. Written as DNA, the CDR3 is TGTGCCAGCAGTTACTTAGGAGCGGGAGAATCGACCAAAAACATTCAGTACTTC. Its protein is CASSYLGAGESTKNIQYF.

The V gene is TRBV7-6, the J gene TRBJ1-3; D unresolved. Germline V gene data show CDR1 as SGHVS and CDR2 as FNYEAQ. Trimming took off 1 base at V and 0 bases at J, with 10 bases between the two ends. The CDR3 is made up of 16 amino acids. This CDR3 is CASSLVGPRSGNTIYF. Written as DNA, the CDR3 is TGTGCCAGCAGCTTAGTGGGCCCCCGCTCTGGAAACACCATATATTTT.

CDR3 region: CASSRTDSITDTQYF. In nucleotides, the CDR3 is TGTGCCAGCAGCCGAACTGACTCGATCACAGATACGCAGTATTTT. V usage is TRBV14 and J usage is TRBJ2-3, with no clear D. Germline assignment: CDR1 SGHDN and CDR2 FVKESK. CDR3 length equals 15 residues. Trimming took 4 bases from V and 2 from J, leaving 13 bases between them.

This clone occurred a few times. As DNA, the CDR3 is TGTGCCAGCAGCGAGCAGGGGGAATACGAGCAGTACTTC. This encodes CASSEQGEYEQYF. J is TRBJ2-7 and V is TRBV7-2, with 7 bases matching TRBD1. Per the germline V gene, CDR1 is SGHTA and CDR2 is FQGNSA. This CDR3 has 13 residues. V shed 5 bases and J 4 bases; nucleotides not matched to a gene: 5. Full variable domain (rest looked up from reference TRBV7-2 and TRBJ2-7): GAGVSQSPSNKVTEKGKDVELRCDPISGHTALYWYRQSLGQGLEFLIYFQGNSAPDKSGLPSDRFSAERTGGSVSTLTIQRTQQEDSAVYLCASSEQGEYEQYFGPGTRLTVT.

This clone is judged medium-sized. The rearrangement joins TRBV6-8 to TRBJ2-3; 14 nucleotides match TRBD2. The CDR3 contains 15 residues. Looked up from germline, CDR1 is MNHGY and CDR2 is SAAAGT. Trimming took 5 bases from V and 4 from J; bases not matched to a gene: 2. The CDR3 loop reads CASSETSGGADTQYF. DNA for the CDR3: TGTGCCAGCAGTGAGACTAGCGGGGGGGCAGATACGCAGTATTTT.

V gene TRBV29-1 combines with J gene TRBJ1-2; 8 positions agree with TRBD1. The junction had 11 bases not matched to a gene; V was cut back by 7 bases and J by 4 bases. CDR3 length: 14 amino acids. Germline V CDR1 and CDR2: SQVTM, ANQGSEA. The CDR3 sequence: CSARTGGFSYGYTF. For the CDR3, the DNA is TGCAGCGCCAGAACAGGGGGGTTTAGCTATGGCTACACCTTC. Together with reference TRBV29-1 and TRBJ1-2, the CDR3 gives the full variable domain: SAVISQKPSRDICQRGTSLTIQCQVDSQVTMMFWYRQQPGQSLTLIATANQGSEATYESGFVIDKFPISRPNLTFSTLTVSNMSPEDSSIYLCSARTGGFSYGYTFGSGTRLTVV.

This clone is labeled as medium-sized. V is TRBV11-3 and J is TRBJ1-2, with a weak D call TRBD1 (5 bases). Germline V gives CDR1 SGHNT, CDR2 YENEEA. Trimming removed 5 bases from V and 0 bases from J, with 19 bases in between. The CDR3 totals 17 residues. Written as DNA, the CDR3 is TGTGCCAGCAGCCCCTCCCTAGCCCCGACAGCTAACTATGGCTACACCTTC. Protein sequence: CASSPSLAPTANYGYTF.

This clone was counted between two and nine times. The chain uses TRBV11-3 and TRBJ2-2; possibly TRBD1 for D (5 bases). There are 14 residues in the CDR3. Germline CDR1 reads SGHNT; CDR2 reads YENEEA. V was trimmed by 3 bases and J by 7 bases, leaving 12 bases between them. In DNA, the CDR3 is TGTGCCAGCAGCTTGGGGCCGGGCAGCGGGGAGCTGTTTTTT. This gives the protein CASSLGPGSGELFF.

This clone rates as medium-sized. The rearrangement uses TRBV11-3 and TRBJ2-1; 8 bases line up with TRBD2. V dropped 5 bases and J dropped 2; count of bases not matched to a gene: 5. In germline, CDR1 is SGHNT, CDR2 YENEEA. The CDR3 is 15 amino acids. The CDR3 DNA follows: TGTGCCAGCAGCCCCGGGACTAGGGCCTACAATGAGCAGTTCTTC. This gives the protein CASSPGTRAYNEQFF.

This clone qualifies as medium-sized. This chain uses TRBV11-3 with TRBJ2-3; perhaps TRBD2 as D (6 bases). The germline V and J ends were trimmed by 5 bases and 3 bases, with 12 bases remaining between them. CDR3 size: 14 residues. Germline-derived CDR1 and CDR2 are SGHNT and YENEEA. The CDR3 nucleotides are TGTGCCAGCAGCGGGGTGAGCGGGACAGATACGCAGTATTTT. Residues: CASSGVSGTDTQYF.

This clone turned up a few times. The V call is TRBV6-8, the J call TRBJ1-5; D unclear. V lost 2 bases to trimming and J lost 6 bases, with 11 bases between them. Germline V lookup: CDR1 MNHGY, CDR2 SAAAGT. This CDR3 region has 14 residues. The CDR3: CASSYPGNGQPQHF. The CDR3, as DNA: TGTGCCAGCAGTTACCCCGGGAATGGTCAGCCCCAGCATTTT.

This clone showed up just a few times. The V call is TRBV11-3, the J call TRBJ1-2; D is possibly TRBD1 (6 bases). Germline assignment: CDR1 SGHNT and CDR2 YENEEA. The CDR3 is 15 amino acids. The germline V and J ends were trimmed by 2 bases and 0 bases, with 10 bases remaining between them. The CDR3 loop is CASSLQGTPNYGYTF. Written as DNA, the CDR3 is TGTGCCAGCAGCTTACAGGGGACCCCTAACTATGGCTACACCTTC.

The chain employs TRBV4-1 and TRBJ1-1, with a possible D match to TRBD1 (5 bases). Looked up from germline, CDR1 is MGHRA and CDR2 is YSYEKL. Trimming cost V 3 bases and J 6 bases, with 35 bases left between them. The CDR3 contains 21 residues. The CDR3 DNA is TGCGCCAGCAGCCAGGACATCTCGGTGGGCCTGGGACTACACCCGGTCGCTGAAGCTTTCTTT. This codes for CASSQDISVGLGLHPVAEAFF.

This clone appeared a few times. The rearrangement joins TRBV30 to TRBJ1-3; TRBD1 is a possible D gene (5 bases). CDR1 and CDR2 from the germline V gene are GTSNPN and SVGIG (reference sequence). This CDR3 comprises 16 residues. Trimming shortened V by 2 bases and J by 0 bases, and 14 bases separated the two germline ends. The CDR3 DNA is TGTGCCTGGAGTCCCCGGGAGGGGTACTCTGGAAACACCATATATTTT. It specifies CAWSPREGYSGNTIYF. The variable domain in full, completed from reference TRBV30 and TRBJ1-3, reads SQTIHQWPATLVQPVGSPLSLECTVEGTSNPNLYWYRQAAGRGLQLLFYSVGIGQISSEVPQNLSASRPQDRQFILSSKKLLLSDSGFYLCAWSPREGYSGNTIYFGEGSWLTVV.

This chain connects TRBV28 to TRBJ2-3; possibly TRBD2 for D (6 bases). Trimming took off 9 bases at V and 3 bases at J, with 10 bases between the two ends. CDR3 size: 12 residues. Germline V gene lookup returns CDR1 MDHEN and CDR2 SYDVKM. The CDR3 loop reads CASQGGTDTQYF. CDR3 DNA sequence: TGTGCCAGTCAGGGAGGTACAGATACGCAGTATTTT.

The chain uses TRBV28 and TRBJ2-2; TRBD2 matches at 7 bases. This CDR3 region has 15 residues. J gave up 4 bases and V 3 bases, and 5 bases lay outside the gene matches. Germline V gene sequence: CDR1 MDHEN, CDR2 SYDVKM. CDR3 loop: CASSLREWGTGELFF. CDR3 coding DNA: TGTGCCAGCAGTTTGCGGGAGTGGGGCACCGGGGAGCTGTTTTTT. Full variable domain (rest looked up from reference TRBV28 and TRBJ2-2): DVKVTQSSRYLVKRTGEKVFLECVQDMDHENMFWYRQDPGLGLRLIYFSYDVKMKEKGDIPEGYSVSREKKERFSLILESASTNQTSMYLCASSLREWGTGELFFGEGSRLTVL.

The chain couples TRBV18 to TRBJ2-7, with 7 bases identical to TRBD2. The ends lost 8 bases at V and 2 bases at J; junction bases unmatched: 9. The V gene's germline CDR1 is KGHSH and CDR2 LQKENI. This CDR3 contains 14 residues. The CDR3 coding sequence is TGTGCCAGCGCGGCGGGAGCCCAAACCTACGAGCAGTACTTC. Amino acid sequence: CASAAGAQTYEQYF.

Within the sample, this clone is medium-sized. The V call is TRBV11-3, the J call TRBJ2-3; 9 positions agree with TRBD1. The V segment lost 5 bases and the J segment 4 bases; nucleotides outside the gene matches: 4. The CDR3 runs 14 residues. Germline V CDR1 and CDR2: SGHNT, YENEEA. The CDR3 here is CASSRTGDADTQYF. CDR3 DNA sequence: TGTGCCAGCAGCCGGACAGGGGACGCAGATACGCAGTATTTT.

This clone was seen more than once but under ten times. This CDR3 is CASSADRNTEAFF. The CDR3 nucleotides read TGTGCCAGCTCGGCGGACAGGAACACTGAAGCTTTCTTT. The chain recombines TRBV18 with TRBJ1-1; weak D call: TRBD1 (6 bases). Germline lookup yields CDR1 KGHSH and CDR2 LQKENI. V gave up 6 bases and J gave up 1 base, with 9 bases separating them. The CDR3 contains 13 residues.